This TCR beta chain appears in the sequencing data of a study of CD8 T cells in ankylosing spondylitis. This clonotype has only a few counts. As yet, its antigen is unknown. In TCRdb, the 5' RACE reads were re-called with MiXCR into one record per CDR3 protein. Altogether just under 350,000 distinct CDR3 sequences are present, roughly 14% being singletons, with the ten largest covering about 1.1%. Whole-study findings and limits: Some motif variants were previously reported in reactive arthritis synovial fluid and blood.

Material: blood, either unsorted or a sorted T cell fraction (not recorded which). This clonotype was obtained from a male donor with ankylosing spondylitis or in good health (not recorded which).

This CDR3 reads CSAKGGGTNNEQFF. The CDR3 region has the DNA TGCAGTGCTAAGGGCGGGGGGACCAACAATGAGCAGTTCTTC. The V call is TRBV20-1, the J call TRBJ2-1; 8 positions match TRBD2. Per germline, CDR1 DFQATT and CDR2 SNEGSKA (reference sequence). The ends lost 4 bases at V and 5 bases at J; junction bases unmatched: 7. CDR3 length equals 14 residues.